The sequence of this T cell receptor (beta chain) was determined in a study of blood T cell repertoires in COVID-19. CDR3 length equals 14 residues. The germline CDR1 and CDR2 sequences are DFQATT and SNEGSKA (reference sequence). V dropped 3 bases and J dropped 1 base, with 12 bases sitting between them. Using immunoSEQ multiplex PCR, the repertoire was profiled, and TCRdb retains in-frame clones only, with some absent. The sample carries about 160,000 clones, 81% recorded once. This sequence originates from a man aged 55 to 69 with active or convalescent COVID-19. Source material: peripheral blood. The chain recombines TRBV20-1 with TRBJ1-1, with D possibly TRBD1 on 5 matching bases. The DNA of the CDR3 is TGCAGTGCTAGTTGGGGCTCGGGGAACACTGAAGCTTTCTTT. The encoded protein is CSASWGSGNTEAFF.